This T cell receptor (beta chain) is from a study of human T cells and chemical hapten exposure. In the study's own analysis: Counting gave a median of roughly 97,000 TCRs per sample, with values ranging from about 20,000 to 750,000. Via MiXCR, TCRdb re-called the RACE reads, giving one row per CDR3 protein. None of the V and J calls come from the authors' own analysis; TCRdb made them. The sample holds approximately 80,000 distinct CDR3 sequences, around 7.8% seen once. Noted time point: patch test 1, 2 weeks after DPC sensitization. Treatment described: therapeutic diphenylcyclopropenone sensitization with weekly scalp DPC. CDR3 length: 12 residues. CDR1 and CDR2 (germline): SGHVS, FQNEAQ. V dropped 1 base and J dropped 13; count of bases not matched to a gene: 3.

This chain connects TRBV7-8 to TRBJ2-1; 8 bases map to TRBD2. This TCR was sampled from a young woman with alopecia areata. Some clones in this sample may be carry-over from other donors' samples. The sample consisted of whole blood, taken in connection with sensitization to the hapten diphenylcyclopropenone (DPC). CDR3 residues: CASSLERGYQFF. The CDR3 nucleotides are TGTGCCAGCAGCTTAGAGCGGGGGTATCAGTTCTTC.